This T cell receptor beta chain was observed in a study of blood T cell repertoires in COVID-19. Profiling relied on immunoSEQ multiplex PCR, and the TCRdb table lists in-frame clones only, not all of them. The table includes some 530,000 clones, more than 85% detected once. Germline-derived CDR1 and CDR2 are SGHNT and YYREEE (reference sequence). Trimming pared 4 bases from V and 5 bases from J, leaving 7 bases between. The CDR3 has 12 residues. The sample was PBMCs or T cells enriched from blood (not recorded which). This TCR was sampled from a woman aged 55-75 years who had recovered from COVID-19. The V call is TRBV5-4, the J call TRBJ2-1; D is undetermined. The CDR3 DNA reads as TGTGCCAGCAGCGGAGCCGACAATGAGCAGTTCTTC. It is translated as CASSGADNEQFF.